The next 26 T cell receptor beta chains were all read from a single sample in a study of cytomegalovirus exposure and HLA in healthy donors. Vbeta (60) and Jbeta (13) primers were used in the PCR. Sequencing was performed with immunoSEQ multiplex PCR; in TCRdb, only in-frame clones are kept and a portion is missing. Here the sample spans about 200,000 clones, 60% to 80% being singletons. The sequencing sample was made of PBMCs. Every receptor here comes from a woman aged 30 to 39 in good health and CMV-seronegative.

This clone was seen only once. The chain employs TRBV9 and TRBJ2-1; the match to TRBD2 covers 10 bases. V dropped 0 bases and J dropped 7; count of bases not matched to a gene: 7. Germline assignment: CDR1 SGDLS and CDR2 YYNGEE. This CDR3 is built from 16 residues. This chain's CDR3 is CASSVGGLAGVNEQFF. CDR3 bases: TGTGCCAGCAGCGTAGGGGGCCTAGCGGGAGTTAATGAGCAGTTCTTC. The full variable domain, rest sourced from reference TRBV9 and TRBJ2-1, is DSGVTQTPKHLITATGQRVTLRCSPRSGDLSVYWYQQSLDQGLQFLIQYYNGEERAKGNILERFSAQQFPDLHSELNLSSLELGDSALYFCASSVGGLAGVNEQFFGPGTRLTVL.

The count of this clone is one. This sequence joins TRBV5-1 and TRBJ2-7, with TRBD2 as a possible D gene (5 bases). V was cut by 4 bases and J by 3 bases, with 17 bases left in between. The germline V gene encodes CDR1 SGHRS and CDR2 YFSETQ. The CDR3 runs to 15 residues. DNA of the CDR3: TGCGCCAGCAGCGCGCGGGCCGGATCCTACTACGAGCAGTACTTC. Translating gives CASSARAGSYYEQYF.

The rearrangement links TRBV30 to TRBJ2-3, with D maybe TRBD2 (5 bases). Germline V gene sequence: CDR1 GTSNPN, CDR2 SVGIG (reference sequence). V shed 2 bases and J shed 6 bases, with 12 bases lying between them. The CDR3 spans 13 residues. CDR3 in amino acids: CAWSLSEVDTQYF. The CDR3, as DNA: TGTGCCTGGAGTCTGTCGGAGGTCGATACGCAGTATTTT.

The rearrangement links TRBV6-5 to TRBJ2-2, with 9 bases fitting TRBD2. The germline gives CDR1 MNHEY, CDR2 SVGAGI. V lost 7 bases, J lost 4 bases, and 7 bases stayed unmatched. The CDR3 is 15 amino acids. In DNA form, the CDR3 reads TGTGCCAGCAACCGCGGGGGGGCTGGCACCGGGGAGCTGTTTTTT. Protein product: CASNRGGAGTGELFF.

This rearrangement joins TRBV10-3 to TRBJ1-1; a weak D match, TRBD1 (5 bases). The CDR3 is 15 residues long. Germline V CDR1 and CDR2: ENHRY, SYGVKD. Trimming took 2 bases from V and 4 from J, leaving 14 bases between them. The CDR3 DNA reads as TGTGCCATCAGTGAGCGCCAGGGAGGAGTCACTGAAGCTTTCTTT. It is translated as CAISERQGGVTEAFF.

The rearrangement uses TRBV7-8 and TRBJ1-5, with D uncertain. V was pared by 4 bases and J by 1 base, with 14 bases between. This CDR3 spans 16 amino acids. Germline V lookup: CDR1 SGHVS, CDR2 FQNEAQ. The CDR3 spells CASSSQQILSNQPQHF. In DNA form, the CDR3 reads TGTGCCAGCAGCTCCCAACAGATATTAAGCAATCAGCCCCAGCATTTT.

The sample holds one count of this clone. As DNA, the CDR3 is TGTGCCAGCAGCTCCGGACAGGGGGTGGATGGCTACACCTTC. This translates into CASSSGQGVDGYTF. This chain uses TRBV7-3 with TRBJ1-2; 10 bases fit TRBD1. The trim removed 4 bases at V and 6 bases at J, leaving 5 bases unmatched. The CDR3 covers 14 residues. Per the germline V gene, CDR1 is SGHTA and CDR2 is FQGTGA.

V gene TRBV19 combines with J gene TRBJ1-5, with 7 bases that match TRBD1. Germline V lookup: CDR1 LNHDA, CDR2 SQIVND (reference sequence). The J segment lost 7 bases and the V segment lost 8 bases, leaving 8 bases of the junction unmatched. The CDR3 is 13 amino acids. In DNA form, the CDR3 reads TGTGCCAGTCCACAGGGGATTGGGCAGCCCCAGCATTTT. It codes for CASPQGIGQPQHF.

V is TRBV30 and J is TRBJ1-2; D remains ambiguous. The germline CDR1 and CDR2 sequences are GTSNPN and SVGIG (reference sequence). This CDR3 has 15 residues. The germline V and J ends were trimmed by 0 bases and 3 bases, with 14 bases remaining between them. The CDR3 region has the DNA TGTGCCTGGAGTGTACGAGGCAGTCGGTACTATGGCTACACCTTC. Protein product: CAWSVRGSRYYGYTF.

The chain combines TRBV4-1 with TRBJ2-3; D is ambiguous. Germline-derived CDR1 and CDR2 are MGHRA and YSYEKL. The CDR3 has 14 amino acids. The V gene lost 4 bases and the J gene lost 3 bases, with 11 bases spanning the gap. CDR3: CASSLTHTTDTQYF. DNA of the CDR3: TGCGCCAGCAGCCTCACTCATACGACAGATACGCAGTATTTT.

The genes are TRBV5-1 and TRBJ2-7, with D possibly being TRBD2 (5 bases). Germline CDR1 SGHRS, CDR2 YFSETQ. The CDR3 runs to 14 residues. V was clipped by 0 bases and J by 0 bases, with 7 bases between them. The CDR3 spells CASSLVGSSYEQYF. Written as DNA, the CDR3 is TGCGCCAGCAGCTTGGTAGGGAGCTCCTACGAGCAGTACTTC.

The CDR3 DNA sequence: TGCGCCAGCAGCTCTTTACAGGGTTCTGGGGCCAACGTCCTGACTTTC. Translating it yields CASSSLQGSGANVLTF. This chain uses TRBV5-1 with TRBJ2-6; tentative D call: TRBD1 (6 bases). Germline loops: CDR1 SGHRS, CDR2 YFSETQ. The CDR3 consists of 16 residues. Trimming pared 3 bases from V and 1 base from J, leaving 11 bases between.

V gene TRBV5-1 combines with J gene TRBJ2-7; tentatively, D is TRBD1 (6 bases). The CDR3 sequence is 16 residues long. Trimming cost V 2 bases and J 0 bases, with 15 bases left between them. Germline lookup yields CDR1 SGHRS and CDR2 YFSETQ. CDR3 residues: CASSFSRDTHSYEQYF. CDR3 nucleotide sequence: TGCGCCAGCAGCTTTAGCCGGGACACACACTCCTACGAGCAGTACTTC.

V is TRBV28 and J is TRBJ2-1; D possibly corresponds to TRBD1 (8 bases). CDR1 and CDR2 from the germline V gene are MDHEN and SYDVKM. V dropped 6 bases and J dropped 9 bases, with 18 bases sitting between them. The CDR3 has 14 amino acids. The CDR3 region has the DNA TGTGCCAGCAGCCAAGGACAGGGAGGGGGTGAGCAGTTCTTC. Translated, it gives CASSQGQGGGEQFF.

This chain joins TRBV19 and TRBJ1-1; 7 positions match TRBD1. Germline lookup yields CDR1 LNHDA and CDR2 SQIVND (reference sequence). The CDR3 consists of 15 residues. The V and J ends lost 10 bases and 4 bases, in that order; junction bases with no gene match: 15. The CDR3 loop is CATKGARGSGTEAFF. The CDR3 DNA follows: TGTGCCACCAAAGGCGCCAGGGGGTCGGGCACTGAAGCTTTCTTT.

The J gene is TRBJ2-7, the V gene TRBV15, with D perhaps matching TRBD1 (8 bases). Trimming removed 0 bases from V and 5 bases from J, with 14 bases in between. CDR1 is LNHNV and CDR2 is YYDKDF in the germline V gene (reference sequence). CDR3 size: 15 residues. The CDR3 sequence: CATSRDRTGRDEQYF. DNA for the CDR3: TGTGCCACCAGCAGAGATAGGACAGGGAGGGACGAGCAGTACTTC.

This clone appeared a few times. The chain is built from TRBV18 and TRBJ1-1; D is undetermined. CDR3 length equals 13 residues. V gave up 5 bases and J gave up 0 bases, with 7 bases separating them. Germline lookup yields CDR1 KGHSH and CDR2 LQKENI. The CDR3 sequence: CASSVALNTEAFF. The DNA for the CDR3 is TGTGCCAGCTCAGTTGCGCTGAACACTGAAGCTTTCTTT.

The CDR3 spells CASSPAGVGTIYF. The CDR3 DNA is TGTGCCAGCAGCCCCGCAGGGGTCGGCACCATATATTTT. V usage is TRBV6-5 and J usage is TRBJ1-3; TRBD1 might be the D (6 bases). The germline V gene encodes CDR1 MNHEY and CDR2 SVGAGI. Trimming shortened V by 6 bases and J by 9 bases, and 15 bases separated the two germline ends. The CDR3 contains 13 residues.

The chain recombines TRBV5-1 with TRBJ2-7, with D possibly being TRBD2 (6 bases). Looked up from germline, CDR1 is SGHRS and CDR2 is YFSETQ. This CDR3 has 13 amino acids. V lost 7 bases to trimming and J lost 0 bases, with 11 bases between them. The CDR3 DNA sequence: TGCGCCAGCGCCGACGGGAGCTCCTACGAGCAGTACTTC. It is translated as CASADGSSYEQYF.

The chain has TRBV4-2 and TRBJ2-7; 9 bases match TRBD1. This CDR3 region has 14 residues. Germline lookup yields CDR1 LGHNA and CDR2 YNFKEQ. Trimming cost V 5 bases and J 2 bases; bases outside gene matches: 4. The CDR3, as DNA: TGTGCCAGCAGCTCCCGGGACAGGGCCTACGAGCAGTACTTC. Its translation is CASSSRDRAYEQYF.

This rearrangement joins TRBV5-1 to TRBJ2-2; 10 positions agree with TRBD1. The ends lost 0 bases at V and 5 bases at J; junction bases unmatched: 7. Germline values: CDR1 SGHRS, CDR2 YFSETQ. CDR3 length: 17 residues. The CDR3 loop is CASSLVGTGARTGELFF. Written as DNA, the CDR3 is TGCGCCAGCAGCTTGGTCGGGACAGGGGCGCGGACCGGGGAGCTGTTTTTT.

The V gene is TRBV5-4, the J gene TRBJ2-7, with 7 positions matching TRBD2. There are 15 residues in the CDR3. V was clipped by 1 base and J by 3 bases; unmatched bases: 7. Germline V gene sequence: CDR1 SGHNT, CDR2 YYREEE (reference sequence). The CDR3 coding sequence is TGTGCCAGCAGCTTGTCTCTAGCGGAGAACTACGAGCAGTACTTC. It encodes CASSLSLAENYEQYF.

The chain is built from TRBV27 and TRBJ2-3; 8 nucleotides agree with TRBD2. The CDR3 runs to 15 residues. With V trimmed by 2 bases and J by 6 bases, 7 bases remained unmatched. CDR1 and CDR2 (germline): MNHEY, SMNVEV (reference sequence). CDR3 in DNA: TGTGCCAGCAGTTTAGGAGCGGGAGTACAGGATACGCAGTATTTT. This codes for CASSLGAGVQDTQYF.

The chain combines TRBV5-1 with TRBJ2-1, with 16 nucleotides matching TRBD2. This CDR3 is built from 17 residues. J was trimmed by 1 base and V by 4 bases; bases with no gene match: 2. CDR1 and CDR2 (germline): SGHRS, YFSETQ. The CDR3 loop reads CASSMGLAGGSYNEQFF. CDR3 bases: TGCGCCAGCAGCATGGGACTAGCGGGAGGGTCCTACAATGAGCAGTTCTTC.

Comment on this clone: Other DNA variants within this sample encode the same CDR3. This sequence joins TRBV5-1 and TRBJ1-5; 7 positions agree with TRBD1. CDR3 length equals 14 residues. Germline assignment: CDR1 SGHRS and CDR2 YFSETQ. The trim removed 4 bases at V and 2 bases at J, leaving 3 bases unmatched. In DNA, the CDR3 is TGCGCCAGCAGCCCCGGGACAGGCAATCAGCCCCAGCATTTT. This sequence encodes CASSPGTGNQPQHF.

This chain connects TRBV5-1 to TRBJ1-4; no definite D call. Germline V CDR1 and CDR2: SGHRS, YFSETQ. The CDR3 covers 14 residues. With 0 bases removed from V and 3 bases from J, the gap between germline ends came to 6 bases. The CDR3 region is CASSLDSPNEKLFF. Here the CDR3 DNA reads TGCGCCAGCAGCTTGGACAGTCCTAATGAAAAACTGTTTTTT.